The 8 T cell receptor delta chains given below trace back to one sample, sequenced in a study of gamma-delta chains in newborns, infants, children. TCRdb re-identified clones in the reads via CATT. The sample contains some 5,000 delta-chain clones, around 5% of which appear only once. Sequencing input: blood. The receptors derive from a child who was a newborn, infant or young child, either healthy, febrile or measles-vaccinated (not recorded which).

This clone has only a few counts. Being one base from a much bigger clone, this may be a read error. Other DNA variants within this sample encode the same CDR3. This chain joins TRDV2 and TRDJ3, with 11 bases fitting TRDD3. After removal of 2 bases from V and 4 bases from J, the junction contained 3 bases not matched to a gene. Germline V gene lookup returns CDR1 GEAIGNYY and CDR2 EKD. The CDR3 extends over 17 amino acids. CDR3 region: CACDSTGGYWDTRQMFF. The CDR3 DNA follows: TGTGCCTGTGACAGTACTGGGGGATATTGGGACACCCGACAGATGTTTTTC.

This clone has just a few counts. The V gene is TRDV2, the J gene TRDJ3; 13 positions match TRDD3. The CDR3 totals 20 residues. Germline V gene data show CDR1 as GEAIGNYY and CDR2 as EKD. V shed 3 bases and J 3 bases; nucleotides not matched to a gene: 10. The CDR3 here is CACDSTTTGGYVWDTRQMFF. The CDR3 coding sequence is TGTGCCTGTGACTCAACAACTACTGGGGGATACGTCTGGGACACCCGACAGATGTTTTTC.

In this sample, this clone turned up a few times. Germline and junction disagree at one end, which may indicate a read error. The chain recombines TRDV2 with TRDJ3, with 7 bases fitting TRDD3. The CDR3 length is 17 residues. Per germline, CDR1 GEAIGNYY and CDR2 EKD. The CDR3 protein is CACGTAGDTWDTRQMFF. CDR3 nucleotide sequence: TGTGCCTGTGGCACCGCTGGGGATACCTGGGACACCCGACAGATGTTTTTC.

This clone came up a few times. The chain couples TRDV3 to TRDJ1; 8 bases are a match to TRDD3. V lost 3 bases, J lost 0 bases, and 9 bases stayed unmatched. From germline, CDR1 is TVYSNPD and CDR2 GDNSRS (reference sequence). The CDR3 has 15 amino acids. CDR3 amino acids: CALVLGVIDTDKLIF. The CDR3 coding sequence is TGTGCCTTGGTACTGGGGGTTATTGACACCGATAAACTCATCTTT.

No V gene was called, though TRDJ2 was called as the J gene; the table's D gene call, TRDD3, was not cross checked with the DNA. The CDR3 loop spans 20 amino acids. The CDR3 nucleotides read TGTGCCTGTGACACCGTAACTGGGGGATACGACCCCGCTTTGACATCACAACTCTTCTTT. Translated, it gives CACDTVTGGYDPALTSQLFF.

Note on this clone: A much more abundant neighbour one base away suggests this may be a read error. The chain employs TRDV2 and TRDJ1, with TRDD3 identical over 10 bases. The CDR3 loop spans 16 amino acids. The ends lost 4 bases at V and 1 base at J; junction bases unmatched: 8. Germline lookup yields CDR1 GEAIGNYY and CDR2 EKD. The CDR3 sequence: CACDLRGDTRTDKLIF. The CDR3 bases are TGTGCCTGTGATTTACGGGGGGATACGCGCACCGATAAACTCATCTTT.

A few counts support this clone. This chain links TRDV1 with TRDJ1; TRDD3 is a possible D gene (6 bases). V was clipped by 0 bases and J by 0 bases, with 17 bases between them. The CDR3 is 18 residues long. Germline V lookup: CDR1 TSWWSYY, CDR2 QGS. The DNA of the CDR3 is TGTGCTCTTGGGGAACTCTCCGGCGAGGGGGAGTACACCGATAAACTCATCTTT. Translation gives CALGELSGEGEYTDKLIF.

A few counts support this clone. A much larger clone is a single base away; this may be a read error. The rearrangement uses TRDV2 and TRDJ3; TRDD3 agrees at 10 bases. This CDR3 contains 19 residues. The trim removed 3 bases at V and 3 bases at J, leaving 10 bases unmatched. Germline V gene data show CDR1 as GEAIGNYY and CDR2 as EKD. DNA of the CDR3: TGTGCCTGTGACGCCGCCGGGGGATACGCTAACTGGGACACCCGACAGATGTTTTTC. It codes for CACDAAGGYANWDTRQMFF.